A single sample is the source of the 32 T cell receptor beta chains below, sequenced in a study of cytomegalovirus exposure and HLA in healthy donors. Use of 60 Vbeta and 13 Jbeta primers characterized the PCR. Clones were read by immunoSEQ multiplex PCR, and TCRdb kept only the in-frame ones, dropping some. This listing includes about 67,000 clones. The specimen sequenced was PBMCs. These receptor sequences come from a man aged 25 to 40 in good health and CMV-seropositive.

This chain joins TRBV6-6 and TRBJ1-1, with a possible D match to TRBD1 (5 bases). The CDR3 is 15 amino acids. The V gene lost 0 bases and the J gene lost 0 bases, with 8 bases spanning the gap. CDR1 and CDR2 (germline): MNHNY, SVGAGI (reference sequence). In nucleotides, the CDR3 is TGTGCCAGCAGTTACTCGAGACAGATGAACACTGAAGCTTTCTTT. Protein: CASSYSRQMNTEAFF.

This chain links TRBV6-6 with TRBJ2-7; TRBD2 matches 10 bases. This CDR3 comprises 14 residues. After removal of 6 bases from V and 4 bases from J, the junction contained 6 bases not matched to a gene. Germline V gives CDR1 MNHNY, CDR2 SVGAGI (reference sequence). CDR3 in amino acids: CASRPLAGVYEQYF. The CDR3 coding sequence is TGTGCCAGCAGGCCCCTAGCGGGGGTATACGAGCAGTACTTC.

Here the CDR3 reads CASSHNGQGSSYEQYF. In DNA form, the CDR3 reads TGTGCCAGCAGCCATAACGGACAGGGAAGCTCCTACGAGCAGTACTTC. V is TRBV13 and J is TRBJ2-7; 8 bases map to TRBD1. The CDR3 extends over 16 amino acids. Trimming at V came to 5 bases and at J to 0 bases, leaving 9 bases not matched to a gene. Germline values: CDR1 PRHDT, CDR2 FYEKMQ (reference sequence).

The CDR3 coding sequence is TGCGCCAGCAGCCACGCCACGGACACTGAAGCTTTCTTT. Protein: CASSHATDTEAFF. This sequence joins TRBV4-1 and TRBJ1-1; D gene unclear. The CDR3 has 13 residues. Trimming pared 3 bases from V and 3 bases from J, leaving 8 bases between. CDR1 is MGHRA and CDR2 is YSYEKL in the germline V gene.

The chain is built from TRBV2 and TRBJ2-3; 8 positions agree with TRBD2. V lost 6 bases to trimming and J lost 10 bases; unmatched junction nucleotides: 15. Germline CDR1 reads SNHLY; CDR2 reads FYNNEI. This CDR3 comprises 15 residues. In DNA form, the CDR3 reads TGTGCCAGCAGGAGGGAGCTAGCGGGCGAGATGGCGCAGTATTTT. This gives the protein CASRRELAGEMAQYF.

The CDR3 region is CASSPLAGGSDTQYF. The CDR3 DNA is TGTGCCAGCAGCCCACTAGCGGGAGGGTCAGATACGCAGTATTTT. V and J are TRBV5-5 and TRBJ2-3; TRBD2 agrees at 13 bases. The CDR3 runs 15 residues. Germline V gene lookup returns CDR1 SGHKS and CDR2 YYEKEE (reference sequence). J gave up 4 bases and V 4 bases, and 3 bases lay outside the gene matches.

This sequence joins TRBV7-2 and TRBJ2-7; 7 bases map to TRBD1. The junction had 6 bases not matched to a gene; V was cut back by 2 bases and J by 5 bases. Germline loops: CDR1 SGHTA, CDR2 FQGNSA. This CDR3 comprises 14 residues. The CDR3 DNA reads as TGTGCCAGCAGCTTACCAGGGGGTTTCCACGAGCAGTACTTC. It is translated as CASSLPGGFHEQYF. The full variable domain, its missing parts supplied by reference TRBV7-2 and TRBJ2-7, is GAGVSQSPSNKVTEKGKDVELRCDPISGHTALYWYRQSLGQGLEFLIYFQGNSAPDKSGLPSDRFSAERTGGSVSTLTIQRTQQEDSAVYLCASSLPGGFHEQYFGPGTRLTVT.

The chain couples TRBV4-1 to TRBJ2-5; 7 bases are a match to TRBD1. V dropped 0 bases and J dropped 5; count of bases not matched to a gene: 6. The CDR3 has 15 residues. The germline CDR1 and CDR2 sequences are MGHRA and YSYEKL. CDR3 residues: CASSQELTGWETQYF. As DNA, the CDR3 is TGCGCCAGCAGCCAAGAATTGACAGGGTGGGAGACCCAGTACTTC.

For this clone: Sequence at one end of the junction differs from germline and may be a read error. The rearrangement joins TRBV2 to TRBJ2-3; D is unresolved. Germline-derived CDR1 and CDR2 are SNHLY and FYNNEI. CDR3 length: 12 residues. CDR3 in amino acids: CASRVGADKQYF. Written as DNA, the CDR3 is TGTGCCAGCCGGGTAGGTGCAGATAAGCAGTATTTT. Looking up the rest from reference TRBV2 and TRBJ2-3 gives the full variable domain: EPEVTQTPSHQVTQMGQEVILRCVPISNHLYFYWYRQILGQKVEFLVSFYNNEISEKSEIFDDQFSVERPDGSNFTLKIRSTKLEDSAMYFCASRVGADKQYFGPGTRLTVL.

The CDR3 spells CASSLSGTAISTDTQYF. The CDR3 DNA reads as TGCGCCAGCAGCTTGAGTGGGACAGCTATTAGCACAGATACGCAGTATTTT. The V gene is TRBV5-1, the J gene TRBJ2-3, with 7 bases identical to TRBD1. Unmatched junction bases numbered 8, after V lost 1 base and J lost 0 bases. This CDR3 has 17 amino acids. CDR1 is SGHRS, CDR2 YFSETQ, per germline.

This chain uses TRBV19 with TRBJ1-5; tentatively, D is TRBD1 (6 bases). Germline CDR1 and CDR2: LNHDA and SQIVND (reference sequence). Trimming took off 5 bases at V and 9 bases at J, with 20 bases between the two ends. This CDR3 spans 15 amino acids. The CDR3 nucleotides are TGTGCCAGTAGTCCAGATTACAGGGAGAAGGCGCCCCAGCATTTT. This translates into CASSPDYREKAPQHF. Supplemented by reference TRBV19 and TRBJ1-5, the full variable domain reads DGGITQSPKYLFRKEGQNVTLSCEQNLNHDAMYWYRQDPGQGLRLIYYSQIVNDFQKGDIAEGYSVSREKKESFPLTVTSAQKNPTAFYLCASSPDYREKAPQHFGDGTRLSIL.

The rearrangement joins TRBV6-1 to TRBJ2-7, with D possibly matching TRBD1 (7 bases). In germline, CDR1 is MNHNS, CDR2 SASEGT. Trimming stripped 5 bases from V and 2 bases from J, with 16 bases between. There are 15 residues in the CDR3. CDR3 nucleotide sequence: TGTGCCAGCAGTACCAACAGGGGAGGCGCCTACGAGCAGTACTTC. It specifies CASSTNRGGAYEQYF.

The chain joins TRBV4-2 to TRBJ2-7; 10 bases align to TRBD1. Germline V gene lookup returns CDR1 LGHNA and CDR2 YNFKEQ. The V gene end was trimmed by 7 bases and the J gene end by 0 bases; junction bases not matched to a gene: 6. The CDR3 is made up of 15 amino acids. CDR3 sequence: CASTGWTGGSYEQYF. The CDR3 DNA is TGTGCCAGCACCGGGTGGACAGGGGGCTCCTACGAGCAGTACTTC.

The CDR3 DNA follows: TGTGCCAGCATCACTAGGGGGGGGGACACAGATACGCAGTATTTT. This encodes CASITRGGDTDTQYF. V gene TRBV7-9 combines with J gene TRBJ2-3, with D possibly matching TRBD2 (7 bases). Germline V gives CDR1 SEHNR, CDR2 FQNEAQ (reference sequence). Trimming removed 7 bases from V and 2 bases from J, with 16 bases in between. This CDR3 comprises 15 residues.

V and J are TRBV10-2 and TRBJ2-7, with 10 bases lining up with TRBD2. This CDR3 is 15 amino acids long. The V segment lost 6 bases and the J segment 2 bases; nucleotides outside the gene matches: 7. Germline V gene sequence: CDR1 WSHSY, CDR2 SAAADI. Here the CDR3 reads CASSRLAGSAYEQYF. CDR3 in DNA: TGCGCCAGCAGCCGACTAGCGGGCTCCGCCTACGAGCAGTACTTC.

This chain connects TRBV9 to TRBJ2-1, with 13 bases fitting TRBD2. CDR3 length: 15 residues. CDR1 and CDR2 (germline): SGDLS, YYNGEE. V gave up 3 bases and J gave up 8 bases; unmatched junction bases: 5. The DNA for the CDR3 is TGTGCCAGCAGCGCCACTAGCGGGAGGGGCTATGAGCAGTTCTTC. It codes for CASSATSGRGYEQFF.

V is TRBV15 and J is TRBJ2-5; TRBD1 is a possible D gene (8 bases). Germline V gene lookup returns CDR1 LNHNV and CDR2 YYDKDF (reference sequence). V gave up 1 base and J gave up 11 bases, with 17 bases separating them. This CDR3 region has 14 residues. CDR3 in DNA: TGTGCCACCAGCAGAGGGCAGGGGGCGGGAGAGCAGTACTTC. This gives the protein CATSRGQGAGEQYF.

This chain links TRBV30 with TRBJ2-6; maybe TRBD1 (6 bases). The germline V gene encodes CDR1 GTSNPN and CDR2 SVGIG (reference sequence). V was trimmed by 2 bases and J by 1 base, leaving 12 bases between them. CDR3 length: 16 amino acids. DNA for the CDR3: TGTGCCTGGAGTAAGTTAGGGGGATCTGGGGCCAACGTCCTGACTTTC. It yields the protein CAWSKLGGSGANVLTF.

The CDR3 DNA reads as TGTGCCTGGATCCCTAAAATAGCGGGAGGGCCAGATACGCAGTATTTT. It codes for CAWIPKIAGGPDTQYF. The chain carries TRBV30 and TRBJ2-3; 11 nucleotides align to TRBD2. Germline loops: CDR1 GTSNPN, CDR2 SVGIG (reference sequence). Trimming at V came to 4 bases and at J to 4 bases, leaving 10 bases not matched to a gene. The CDR3 length is 16 residues.

The V and J genes are TRBV6-6 and TRBJ1-3, with D perhaps matching TRBD1 (5 bases). Trimming shortened V by 0 bases and J by 4 bases, and 13 bases separated the two germline ends. The CDR3 is 16 amino acids. Looked up from germline, CDR1 is MNHNY and CDR2 is SVGAGI (reference sequence). The CDR3 coding sequence is TGTGCCAGCAGTTACTCGAGACAGACAGAAGGAAACACCATATATTTT. Translated, it gives CASSYSRQTEGNTIYF.

The V and J genes are TRBV7-3 and TRBJ2-5, with TRBD2 identical over 7 bases. The CDR3 extends over 14 amino acids. Germline V gene sequence: CDR1 SGHTA, CDR2 FQGTGA. The V gene end was trimmed by 2 bases and the J gene end by 5 bases; junction bases not matched to a gene: 5. CDR3 bases: TGTGCCAGCAGCTTAGGCGGGGGAGGTGAGACCCAGTACTTC. Protein product: CASSLGGGGETQYF.

The rearrangement links TRBV10-3 to TRBJ2-3; D call uncertain. The CDR3 has 15 residues. The V gene's germline CDR1 is ENHRY and CDR2 SYGVKD. Trimming removed 2 bases from V and 4 bases from J, with 13 bases in between. The CDR3 loop reads CAISEGFDTADTQYF. The CDR3 bases are TGTGCCATCAGTGAGGGGTTTGACACAGCAGATACGCAGTATTTT.

The chain employs TRBV9 and TRBJ2-7; D possibly corresponds to TRBD1 (6 bases). Trimming stripped 4 bases from V and 2 bases from J, with 16 bases between. Germline CDR1 and CDR2: SGDLS and YYNGEE. This CDR3 comprises 15 residues. The CDR3 DNA reads as TGTGCCAGCAGCCCCTCAGGGACAATCCCCTACGAGCAGTACTTC. Its translation: CASSPSGTIPYEQYF.

The chain recombines TRBV14 with TRBJ1-1; the D gene is possibly TRBD1 (5 bases). The germline V gene encodes CDR1 SGHDN and CDR2 FVKESK. Trimming cost V 0 bases and J 8 bases, with 10 bases left between them. There are 13 residues in the CDR3. CDR3 loop: CASSQEGRPEAFF. The CDR3 region has the DNA TGTGCCAGCAGCCAAGAGGGGCGACCCGAAGCTTTCTTT.

V and J are TRBV5-1 and TRBJ2-5; 9 bases fit TRBD1. V dropped 0 bases and J dropped 3; count of bases not matched to a gene: 6. Germline V gene sequence: CDR1 SGHRS, CDR2 YFSETQ. The CDR3 extends over 16 amino acids. The CDR3: CASSLATGGSKETQYF. The CDR3 DNA reads as TGCGCCAGCAGCTTGGCGACAGGGGGGTCGAAAGAGACCCAGTACTTC.

The rearrangement links TRBV12-5 to TRBJ2-7; maybe TRBD1 (6 bases). The germline V and J ends were trimmed by 1 base and 4 bases, with 17 bases remaining between them. The CDR3 extends over 16 amino acids. From germline, CDR1 is LGHNT and CDR2 FRNRAP. CDR3 in DNA: TGTGCTAGTGGTTTGGCAAACAGGGAGAATGCGTACGAGCAGTACTTC. It yields the protein CASGLANRENAYEQYF. Using reference TRBV12-5 and TRBJ2-7 for the parts outside the CDR3, the full variable domain is DARVTQTPRHKVTEMGQEVTMRCQPILGHNTVFWYRQTMMQGLELLAYFRNRAPLDDSGMPKDRFSAEMPDATLATLKIQPSEPRDSAVYFCASGLANRENAYEQYFGPGTRLTVT.

The chain uses TRBV6-1 and TRBJ2-7, with D tentatively TRBD2 (6 bases). The CDR3 covers 17 residues. V shed 1 base and J shed 0 bases, with 16 bases lying between them. Germline lookup yields CDR1 MNHNS and CDR2 SASEGT. The CDR3: CASSEERRETYSYEQYF. The CDR3 region has the DNA TGTGCCAGCAGTGAAGAGAGGAGGGAGACATACTCCTACGAGCAGTACTTC.

The chain is built from TRBV10-2 and TRBJ2-7; TRBD1 matches 12 bases. Losses at the gene ends were 5 bases for V and 2 bases for J; bases not matched to a gene: 10. In germline, CDR1 is WSHSY, CDR2 SAAADI. This CDR3 spans 17 amino acids. CDR3 coding DNA: TGCGCCAGCAGTCACCGAAGGGGACAGGGGGCAACCTACGAGCAGTACTTC. Residues: CASSHRRGQGATYEQYF.

This chain uses TRBV11-3 with TRBJ2-7; a possible D gene is TRBD2 (5 bases). The CDR3 contains 15 residues. V was trimmed by 5 bases and J by 5 bases, leaving 19 bases between them. Germline V gene data show CDR1 as SGHNT and CDR2 as YENEEA. DNA for the CDR3: TGTGCCAGCAGCCATGAGGCGACTACGGTCGACGAGCAGTACTTC. Its translation: CASSHEATTVDEQYF.

The genes are TRBV4-1 and TRBJ1-4, with no clear D. This CDR3 is built from 13 residues. V lost 2 bases and J 7 bases, leaving 8 bases between the germline ends. Germline CDR1 and CDR2: MGHRA and YSYEKL. Here the CDR3 reads CASSQIFGEKLFF. In DNA form, the CDR3 reads TGCGCCAGCAGCCAAATTTTCGGTGAAAAACTGTTTTTT.

The rearrangement links TRBV7-6 to TRBJ1-6; D remains unclear. Trimming pared 1 base from V and 10 bases from J, leaving 14 bases between. Germline loops: CDR1 SGHVS, CDR2 FNYEAQ. The CDR3 has 15 residues. The CDR3 here is CASSLVSSGRSPLHF. The CDR3 DNA is TGTGCCAGCAGCTTAGTGAGCTCGGGAAGATCACCCCTCCACTTT.

The chain combines TRBV4-2 with TRBJ2-2, with D perhaps matching TRBD2 (5 bases). CDR1 and CDR2 (germline): LGHNA, YNFKEQ. Trimming took 5 bases from V and 8 from J, leaving 18 bases between them. There are 15 residues in the CDR3. CDR3 region: CASSEGTQKVGELFF. CDR3 DNA sequence: TGTGCCAGCAGCGAGGGCACACAGAAGGTTGGGGAGCTGTTTTTT.